This is a list of T cell receptor beta chains from one sample in a study of cytomegalovirus exposure and HLA in healthy donors. The method was immunoSEQ multiplex PCR; TCRdb's version includes in-frame clones alone and lacks a portion of them. The sample consists of more than 95,000 clones, 60% to 80% of them appearing once. The sample taken for sequencing was PBMCs. The receptors derive from a man aged 55 to 69 in good health and CMV-seropositive. The CDR3 runs from the conserved cysteine through the conserved F or W. Fields, in order: D gene, CDR3 length, clone size, V gene, J gene, CDR3 protein, CDR3 DNA. A D gene is named only where the DNA matches it firmly. The size of a clone is reported for some rows only, either as once, few or many, or as a class for expanded clones.

>TRBD1|14|.|TRBV27|TRBJ1-2
CASSPGTGPYGYTF
TGTGCCAGCAGTCCGGGGACAGGCCCCTATGGCTACACCTTC
>TRBD1|14|.|TRBV19|TRBJ2-7
CASRPTGPTYEQYF
TGTGCCAGTAGGCCGACAGGGCCCACCTACGAGCAGTACTTC
>TRBD2|12|.|TRBV29-1|TRBJ2-1
CSVPSGGGIPFF
TGCAGCGTTCCCAGCGGGGGGGGTATCCCGTTCTTC
>.|14|.|TRBV19|TRBJ1-1
CASSPREGGTEAFF
TGTGCCAGCTCCCCCCGGGAGGGAGGTACTGAAGCTTTCTTT
>TRBD1|18|.|TRBV7-7|TRBJ2-2
CASSPSLGQGTNTGELFF
TGTGCCAGCAGCCCCTCACTCGGACAGGGGACGAACACCGGGGAGCTGTTTTTT
>.|14|.|TRBV11-2|TRBJ1-5
CASSLGGVEQPQHF
TGTGCCAGCAGCTTAGGGGGGGTAGAGCAGCCCCAGCATTTT
>TRBD1|15|.|TRBV6-6|TRBJ2-1
CASRPPGQGLYPTFF
TGTGCCAGCAGACCGCCGGGACAGGGCCTGTATCCAACGTTCTTC
>.|13|.|TRBV28|TRBJ2-7
CASLGHISYEQYF
TGTGCCAGCCTGGGACATATATCCTACGAGCAGTACTTC
>TRBD1|16|.|TRBV18|TRBJ1-3
CASSPLGQGGGNTIYF
TGTGCCAGCTCACCCCTGGGACAGGGGGGAGGAAACACCATATATTTT
>TRBD1|14|once|TRBV19|TRBJ1-1
CASSLQGLNTEAFF
TGTGCCAGTAGTTTACAGGGGTTGAACACTGAAGCTTTCTTT
>.|16|.|TRBV4-1|TRBJ2-5
CASSQVRGAIKETQYF
TGCGCCAGCAGCCAAGTACGCGGGGCGATAAAAGAGACCCAGTACTTC
>TRBD1|15|once|TRBV5-1|TRBJ2-2
CASSRDSPNTGELFF
TGCGCCAGCAGCCGGGACAGTCCGAACACCGGGGAGCTGTTTTTT
>TRBD1|13|.|TRBV2|TRBJ1-6
CAITDRDNSPLHF
TGTGCCATTACGGACAGGGATAATTCACCCCTCCACTTT
>.|16|.|TRBV4-1|TRBJ2-3
CASSQGGHYSTDTQYF
TGCGCCAGCAGCCAAGGGGGGCACTATAGCACAGATACGCAGTATTTT
>TRBD1|14|.|TRBV5-5|TRBJ2-7
CASSSWDSSYEQYF
TGTGCCAGCAGCTCTTGGGACAGTTCCTACGAGCAGTACTTC
>TRBD1|16|.|TRBV5-5|TRBJ1-2
CASSLGVTGGADGYTF
TGTGCCAGCAGCCTTGGGGTCACAGGGGGCGCCGATGGCTACACCTTC
>.|15|.|TRBV5-6|TRBJ2-3
CASNPRGRSPDTQYF
TGTGCCAGCAATCCTCGGGGGAGAAGTCCAGATACGCAGTATTTT
>.|17|few|TRBV5-4|TRBJ1-1
CASSPGTIVTRGTEAFF
TGTGCCAGCAGCCCCGGGACAATTGTAACAAGGGGCACTGAAGCTTTCTTT
>.|15|.|TRBV5-1|TRBJ2-1
CASSAPRSGYNEQFF
TGCGCCAGCAGCGCCCCCCGAAGCGGGTACAATGAGCAGTTCTTC
>TRBD2|15|.|TRBV7-9|TRBJ2-3
CASSYGTSGTDTQYF
TGTGCCAGCAGTTACGGGACTAGCGGTACAGATACGCAGTATTTT
>.|15|few|TRBV5-1|TRBJ2-3
CASSFDGATTDTQYF
TGCGCCAGCAGCTTTGATGGGGCCACCACAGATACGCAGTATTTT
>TRBD1|15|.|TRBV13|TRBJ2-2
CASSYRGLETGELFF
TGTGCCAGCAGCTACAGGGGGCTCGAGACCGGGGAGCTGTTTTTT
>TRBD2|16|.|TRBV5-1|TRBJ2-3
CASTTGLAVPTDTQYF
TGCGCCAGCACCACGGGACTAGCGGTACCCACAGATACGCAGTATTTT
>.|13|once|TRBV4-1|TRBJ2-1
CASSQVQYNEQFF
TGCGCCAGCAGCCAAGTTCAGTACAATGAGCAGTTCTTC
>.|20|.|TRBV19|TRBJ1-5
CASIPSWGTLGRDSNQPQHF
TGTGCCAGTATTCCATCGTGGGGCACCCTAGGAAGGGATAGCAATCAGCCCCAGCATTTT
>TRBD1|14|.|TRBV5-1|TRBJ1-1
CASSFGRTGDKAFF
TGCGCCAGCAGCTTCGGCCGGACAGGGGATAAAGCTTTCTTT
>TRBD1|15|.|TRBV19|TRBJ2-2
CASSRQGKNTGELFF
TGTGCCAGTAGTAGACAGGGGAAGAACACCGGGGAGCTGTTTTTT
>.|11|.|TRBV29-1|TRBJ2-7
CSATDSYEQYF
TGCAGCGCCACGGACAGCTACGAGCAGTACTTC
>.|14|.|TRBV6-1|TRBJ2-3
CASNKLDYLGTQYF
TGTGCCAGCAATAAACTAGATTATCTCGGTACGCAGTATTTT
>.|12|few|TRBV2|TRBJ2-5
CASRGDQETQYF
TGTGCCAGCAGAGGGGACCAAGAGACCCAGTACTTC
>TRBD2|15|.|TRBV9|TRBJ2-2
CASSPRGVGTGELFF
TGTGCCAGCAGCCCCCGGGGGGTTGGCACCGGGGAGCTGTTTTTT
>.|13|once|TRBV7-2|TRBJ1-5
CASSLGPDQPQHF
TGTGCCAGCAGCTTAGGGCCAGATCAGCCCCAGCATTTT
>.|16|.|TRBV19|TRBJ1-1
CASHRTEPIKNTEAFF
TGTGCCAGTCATCGAACAGAACCTATTAAGAACACTGAAGCTTTCTTT
>.|15|once|TRBV28|TRBJ2-5
CASSEIQGFRETQYF
TGTGCCAGCAGCGAAATCCAGGGGTTCAGAGAGACCCAGTACTTC
>.|15|.|TRBV5-1|TRBJ1-6
CASSPGTPDNSPLHF
TGCGCCAGCAGCCCCGGGACACCCGATAATTCACCCCTCCACTTT
>TRBD1|16|few|TRBV10-3|TRBJ1-2
CAISESQGAKNYGYTF
TGTGCCATCAGTGAGTCACAGGGGGCGAAAAACTATGGCTACACCTTC
>.|15|.|TRBV4-3|TRBJ1-2
CASSQDLNRPAGYTF
TGCGCCAGCAGCCAAGATCTAAACAGGCCGGCTGGCTACACCTTC
>TRBD2|16|.|TRBV28|TRBJ2-3
CASSLGTSGDTDTQYF
TGTGCCAGCAGTTTAGGGACTAGCGGGGACACAGATACGCAGTATTTT
>.|13|.|TRBV6-6|TRBJ1-1
CASVRGGETEAFF
TGTGCCAGCGTCCGAGGCGGGGAAACTGAAGCTTTCTTT
>.|19|.|TRBV30|TRBJ1-6
CAWRVSQARAPNWDSPLHF
TGTGCCTGGAGAGTTTCACAGGCTAGGGCCCCGAATTGGGATTCACCCCTCCACTTT
>TRBD1|12|.|TRBV2|TRBJ1-2
CASSGTGVKRAF
TGTGCCAGCAGTGGGACAGGTGTTAAGCGAGCCTTC